Presented here are 11 T cell receptor beta chains from one specimen sequenced in a study of cytomegalovirus exposure and HLA in healthy donors. The PCR was carried out with 60 Vbeta primers and 13 Jbeta primers. TCRdb's table, derived via immunoSEQ multiplex PCR, lists solely in-frame clones and lacks some. The sample records fewer than 45,000 clones, about 70% being singletons. The sequencing input was PBMCs. Receptor source: a man aged 40-55 years in good health and CMV-seronegative.

This sequence joins TRBV25-1 and TRBJ1-4; the D gene is possibly TRBD1 (5 bases). The CDR3 sequence is 15 residues long. The V end lost 2 bases, the J end lost 10 bases, and 17 bases lay between the germline ends. Germline values: CDR1 MGHDK, CDR2 SYGVNS. The CDR3 coding sequence is TGTGCCAGCAGTGAACCGGTGGGGCCGGGGGTAAAACTGTTTTTT. Translated: CASSEPVGPGVKLFF.

The rearrangement links TRBV7-9 to TRBJ2-5; D is undetermined. CDR1 is SEHNR and CDR2 is FQNEAQ in the germline V gene (reference sequence). This CDR3 comprises 14 residues. With 1 base removed from V and 0 bases from J, the gap between germline ends came to 6 bases. The CDR3 is CASSLGSYQETQYF. The CDR3 nucleotides read TGTGCCAGCAGCTTAGGTTCGTACCAAGAGACCCAGTACTTC.

The J gene is TRBJ1-3, the V gene TRBV6-5; the D gene is possibly TRBD1 (6 bases). Trimming left V 5 bases short and J 4 bases short, with 12 bases between. Germline V gene data show CDR1 as MNHEY and CDR2 as SVGAGI. The CDR3 has 14 amino acids. CDR3 protein: CASSPDRRGNTIYF. The CDR3 nucleotides are TGTGCCAGCAGTCCTGACAGGCGGGGAAACACCATATATTTT.

This clone has just a few counts. The CDR3 DNA reads as TGTGCCAGCAGAGACTCGGGCACTGAAGCTTTCTTT. The encoded protein is CASRDSGTEAFF. The genes are TRBV28 and TRBJ1-1; D gene uncertain. This CDR3 has 12 residues. With 6 bases removed from V and 4 bases from J, the gap between germline ends came to 9 bases. Looked up from germline, CDR1 is MDHEN and CDR2 is SYDVKM.

This chain joins TRBV11-3 and TRBJ2-2; D may be TRBD1 (7 bases). Germline values: CDR1 SGHNT, CDR2 YENEEA. V lost 1 base, J lost 10 bases, and 13 bases lay in between. The CDR3 covers 14 residues. The CDR3 region is CASSLVAGGKELFF. CDR3 nucleotides: TGTGCCAGCAGCTTAGTAGCAGGGGGGAAGGAGCTGTTTTTT.

The rearrangement joins TRBV6-5 to TRBJ2-1, with 7 bases matching TRBD2. V trimming: 2 bases; J trimming: 9 bases; junction bases outside the gene matches: 10. The CDR3 has 15 residues. Per germline, CDR1 MNHEY and CDR2 SVGAGI. The CDR3, as DNA: TGTGCCAGCAGTTACGTCACGGGGGGTAGGCGTGAGCAGTTCTTC. It is translated as CASSYVTGGRREQFF.

At least ten counts were recorded for this clone. This chain uses TRBV25-1 with TRBJ2-1, with D maybe TRBD1 (7 bases). Trimming left V 5 bases short and J 9 bases short, with 17 bases between. The CDR3 spans 14 residues. Germline CDR1 is MGHDK and CDR2 is SYGVNS. The CDR3 DNA follows: TGTGCCAGCAGTCTACACCGACAGGGAGGTGAGCAGTTCTTC. It yields the protein CASSLHRQGGEQFF.

CDR3 sequence reads: CASSPLPGQGTAESTDTQYF. In DNA form, the CDR3 reads TGTGCCAGCTCACCCCTCCCAGGTCAGGGGACAGCCGAGAGCACAGATACGCAGTATTTT. The chain recombines TRBV18 with TRBJ2-3, with 7 bases matching TRBD1. CDR1 and CDR2 from the germline V gene are KGHSH and LQKENI. With V trimmed by 3 bases and J by 0 bases, 18 bases remained unmatched. This CDR3 comprises 20 residues.

The chain is built from TRBV6-5 and TRBJ2-2, with unresolved D. V dropped 0 bases and J dropped 3 bases, with 8 bases sitting between them. Germline CDR1 MNHEY, CDR2 SVGAGI. The CDR3 sequence is 15 residues long. This chain's CDR3 is CASSYSILHTGELFF. For the CDR3, the DNA is TGTGCCAGCAGTTACTCGATACTTCACACCGGGGAGCTGTTTTTT.

This clone was recorded a few times. V is TRBV5-6 and J is TRBJ1-1; D gene ambiguous. Trimming left V 1 base short and J 2 bases short, with 9 bases between. The CDR3 has 14 residues. Germline V gene sequence: CDR1 SGHDT, CDR2 YYEEEE. The CDR3 DNA reads TGTGCCAGCAGCTTGCCCGGTAAAAACACTGAAGCTTTCTTT. This translates into CASSLPGKNTEAFF.

The chain combines TRBV9 with TRBJ1-1; D ambiguous. The germline V and J ends were trimmed by 0 bases and 1 base, with 7 bases remaining between them. Germline CDR1 SGDLS, CDR2 YYNGEE. This CDR3 has 14 amino acids. The CDR3 sequence is CASSVATANTEAFF. As DNA, the CDR3 is TGTGCCAGCAGCGTAGCTACAGCGAACACTGAAGCTTTCTTT. Full variable domain (outside the CDR3, taken from reference TRBV9 and TRBJ1-1): DSGVTQTPKHLITATGQRVTLRCSPRSGDLSVYWYQQSLDQGLQFLIQYYNGEERAKGNILERFSAQQFPDLHSELNLSSLELGDSALYFCASSVATANTEAFFGQGTRLTVV.